This T cell receptor (beta chain) was captured in a study of identical twins. Each donor (without exception) was a healthy Caucasian. V dropped 5 bases and J dropped 7; count of bases not matched to a gene: 8. The CDR3 totals 14 residues. Points from the study as a whole: Modelling approaches yielded underestimates of out-of-frame TCR alpha sharing between monozygotic twins. Beta clonotypes that were abundant in cord blood contained fewer insertions, a pattern absent from memory repertoires.

Worth noting for this clonotype: The antigen remains unidentified.

TCRdb ran MiXCR on the 5' RACE reads and lists one entry per CDR3 protein. The sample comprises roughly 1,500,000 distinct CDR3 sequences, under 35% of which are singletons, and about 0.25% rests with the top ten. The rearrangement links TRBV12-3 or TRBV12-4 to TRBJ1-5; TRBD1 agrees at 7 bases. The specimen sequenced was cord blood. The sequence derives from a newborn girl in good health. For the CDR3, the DNA is TGTGCCAGCAGTCCAAACAGGGGTGGGCAGCCCCAGCATTTT. Amino acids: CASSPNRGGQPQHF.